This is a list of T cell receptor beta chains from one sample in a study of blood T cell repertoires in COVID-19. Measured with immunoSEQ multiplex PCR; TCRdb has only the in-frame clones, and not every one. The sample contains nearly 80,000 clones, roughly 80% of which appear only once. Specimen: peripheral blood. Every receptor here comes from a woman in her 70s with acute or convalescent COVID-19. The CDR3 runs from the conserved cysteine through the conserved F or W. Each record gives: J gene, V gene, clone size, D gene, CDR3 protein, CDR3 DNA. D genes are given only for firm matches. Only part of the rows carry a size: once, few, many, or a class if the clone is expanded.

j_gene: TRBJ2-3
v_gene: TRBV4-2
abundance: .
d_gene: TRBD2
CDR3aa: CASSQVGTSGNLKDTDTQYF
CDR3nt: TGTGCCAGCAGCCAAGTTGGGACTAGCGGGAACCTCAAGGACACAGATACGCAGTATTTT

j_gene: TRBJ1-1
v_gene: TRBV29-1
abundance: .
d_gene: .
CDR3aa: CSVARQRRVNTEAFF
CDR3nt: TGCAGCGTAGCCCGACAGAGGAGAGTTAACACTGAAGCTTTCTTT

j_gene: TRBJ2-1
v_gene: TRBV24-1
abundance: .
d_gene: TRBD2
CDR3aa: CATRETSGGNNEQFF
CDR3nt: TGTGCCACCAGAGAGACTAGCGGGGGGAACAATGAGCAGTTCTTC

j_gene: TRBJ2-7
v_gene: TRBV5-6
abundance: once
d_gene: TRBD2
CDR3aa: CASSTWGSGRAYEQYF
CDR3nt: TGTGCCAGCAGCACTTGGGGTAGCGGGAGGGCCTACGAGCAGTACTTC

j_gene: TRBJ2-1
v_gene: TRBV5-5
abundance: .
d_gene: TRBD1
CDR3aa: CASSPGTGDSYNEQFF
CDR3nt: TGTGCCAGCAGCCCCGGCACAGGGGACTCCTACAATGAGCAGTTCTTC

j_gene: TRBJ2-5
v_gene: TRBV20-1
abundance: .
d_gene: .
CDR3aa: CSASLLGTPWDQYF
CDR3nt: TGCAGTGCCAGTTTACTGGGGACTCCATGGGACCAGTACTTC

j_gene: TRBJ1-3
v_gene: TRBV10-3
abundance: .
d_gene: TRBD1
CDR3aa: CATNQGANSGNTIYF
CDR3nt: TGTGCCACAAACCAGGGGGCCAACTCTGGAAACACCATATATTTT

j_gene: TRBJ2-1
v_gene: TRBV11-3
abundance: .
d_gene: .
CDR3aa: CASSSGVYHEQFF
CDR3nt: TGTGCCAGCAGCTCGGGAGTATATCATGAGCAGTTCTTC

j_gene: TRBJ1-3
v_gene: TRBV14
abundance: .
d_gene: .
CDR3aa: CASSQFLRHSGNTIYF
CDR3nt: TGTGCCAGCAGCCAATTTCTCAGACACTCTGGAAACACCATATATTTT

j_gene: TRBJ1-1
v_gene: TRBV18
abundance: .
d_gene: TRBD1
CDR3aa: CASSPELRGGGEAFF
CDR3nt: TGTGCCAGCTCACCCGAGCTTAGAGGGGGCGGTGAAGCTTTCTTT

j_gene: TRBJ1-3
v_gene: TRBV30
abundance: .
d_gene: TRBD1
CDR3aa: CAWSRTGLAGNTIYF
CDR3nt: TGTGCCTGGAGCAGGACAGGGTTGGCCGGTAACACCATATATTTT

j_gene: TRBJ2-1
v_gene: TRBV10-3
abundance: .
d_gene: TRBD2
CDR3aa: CAISIKREGQGEQFF
CDR3nt: TGTGCCATCAGTATAAAGCGGGAGGGCCAGGGTGAGCAGTTCTTC

j_gene: TRBJ1-2
v_gene: TRBV24-1
abundance: .
d_gene: .
CDR3aa: CATSEPWTQGVDGYTF
CDR3nt: TGTGCCACCAGTGAACCCTGGACGCAAGGGGTCGATGGCTACACCTTC

j_gene: TRBJ2-3
v_gene: TRBV30
abundance: .
d_gene: .
CDR3aa: CAWSKGQPSASTDTQYF
CDR3nt: TGTGCCTGGAGTAAAGGACAGCCCAGCGCTAGCACAGATACGCAGTATTTT

j_gene: TRBJ1-4
v_gene: TRBV20-1
abundance: .
d_gene: .
CDR3aa: CSASGGGPDNENLFF
CDR3nt: TGCAGTGCTAGTGGGGGGGGCCCGGACAATGAAAACCTGTTTTTT

j_gene: TRBJ2-7
v_gene: TRBV9
abundance: .
d_gene: TRBD2
CDR3aa: CASSAGQGGTSGSRFGQYF
CDR3nt: TGTGCCAGCAGCGCAGGACAGGGGGGGACTAGCGGGAGTAGGTTCGGGCAGTACTTC

j_gene: TRBJ2-1
v_gene: TRBV9
abundance: .
d_gene: .
CDR3aa: CASSALLGNEQFF
CDR3nt: TGTGCCAGCAGCGCCTTACTCGGCAATGAGCAGTTCTTC

j_gene: TRBJ1-1
v_gene: TRBV19
abundance: .
d_gene: .
CDR3aa: CASSIAGGIDTEAFF
CDR3nt: TGTGCCAGTAGTATCGCGGGGGGCATCGACACTGAAGCTTTCTTT

j_gene: TRBJ1-5
v_gene: TRBV11-3
abundance: .
d_gene: .
CDR3aa: CASSLDRTGSCNQPQHF
CDR3nt: TGTGCCAGCAGCTTAGATCGAACAGGCTCTTGTAATCAGCCCCAGCATTTT

j_gene: TRBJ2-2
v_gene: TRBV4-2
abundance: once
d_gene: .
CDR3aa: CASSTQTGINTGELFF
CDR3nt: TGTGCCAGCAGCACCCAGACAGGTATTAACACCGGGGAGCTGTTTTTT

j_gene: TRBJ2-7
v_gene: TRBV5-1
abundance: .
d_gene: TRBD1
CDR3aa: CASSVYPGQGGEQYF
CDR3nt: TGCGCCAGCAGCGTATACCCGGGACAGGGGGGCGAGCAGTACTTC

j_gene: TRBJ1-2
v_gene: TRBV4-1
abundance: .
d_gene: .
CDR3aa: CASSQGLDGYTF
CDR3nt: TGCGCCAGCAGCCAAGGTTTAGATGGCTACACCTTC

j_gene: TRBJ1-2
v_gene: TRBV19
abundance: .
d_gene: TRBD1
CDR3aa: CASSIQGAQPYTF
CDR3nt: TGTGCCAGTAGTATTCAGGGGGCGCAACCCTACACCTTC

j_gene: TRBJ1-1
v_gene: TRBV19
abundance: few
d_gene: .
CDR3aa: CASSIRVNTEAFF
CDR3nt: TGTGCCAGTAGTATCAGGGTGAACACTGAAGCTTTCTTT

j_gene: TRBJ2-7
v_gene: TRBV7-2
abundance: few
d_gene: .
CDR3aa: CASSLGLDLDEQYF
CDR3nt: TGTGCCAGCAGCTTAGGACTAGACTTGGACGAGCAGTACTTC

j_gene: TRBJ2-5
v_gene: TRBV30
abundance: once
d_gene: TRBD2
CDR3aa: CAWSRGLQQETQYF
CDR3nt: TGTGCCTGGAGTCGGGGACTACAACAAGAGACCCAGTACTTC

j_gene: TRBJ2-1
v_gene: TRBV27
abundance: .
d_gene: TRBD2
CDR3aa: CASHTSGTGNEQFF
CDR3nt: TGTGCCAGTCATACTAGCGGGACTGGCAATGAGCAGTTCTTC

j_gene: TRBJ1-5
v_gene: TRBV7-8
abundance: many
d_gene: .
CDR3aa: CASSSEVAGASQPQHF
CDR3nt: TGTGCCAGCAGCTCCGAGGTGGCGGGGGCTAGTCAGCCCCAGCATTTT

j_gene: TRBJ2-3
v_gene: TRBV19
abundance: .
d_gene: TRBD2
CDR3aa: CASSLERGSRDTQYF
CDR3nt: TGTGCCAGTAGTCTCGAGCGCGGGAGTCGCGATACGCAGTATTTT

j_gene: TRBJ2-5
v_gene: TRBV18
abundance: .
d_gene: .
CDR3aa: CASSPPAAAETQYF
CDR3nt: TGTGCCAGCTCACCACCGGCGGCAGCGGAGACCCAGTACTTC

j_gene: TRBJ1-4
v_gene: TRBV3-1/TRBV3-2
abundance: .
d_gene: TRBD1
CDR3aa: CASSHRGRVEKLFF
CDR3nt: TGTGCCAGCAGCCACAGGGGGCGCGTTGAAAAACTGTTTTTT

j_gene: TRBJ2-2
v_gene: TRBV15
abundance: .
d_gene: .
CDR3aa: CATSRDQSQGITGELFF
CDR3nt: TGTGCCACCAGCAGAGACCAGTCACAGGGTATCACCGGGGAGCTGTTTTTT

j_gene: TRBJ2-2
v_gene: TRBV7-2
abundance: few
d_gene: TRBD2
CDR3aa: CASSKRPGLAGNTGELFF
CDR3nt: TGTGCCAGCAGCAAAAGACCGGGACTAGCGGGAAACACCGGGGAGCTGTTTTTT

j_gene: TRBJ1-5
v_gene: TRBV5-1
abundance: .
d_gene: TRBD1
CDR3aa: CASSLDGTGREPQHF
CDR3nt: TGCGCCAGCAGCTTGGACGGGACAGGGAGGGAGCCCCAGCATTTT

j_gene: TRBJ2-1
v_gene: TRBV3-1/TRBV3-2
abundance: .
d_gene: TRBD2
CDR3aa: CASTPGLEMNEQFF
CDR3nt: TGTGCCAGCACCCCGGGACTAGAGATGAATGAGCAGTTCTTC

j_gene: TRBJ1-1
v_gene: TRBV9
abundance: .
d_gene: .
CDR3aa: CASSVDGRGYTEAFF
CDR3nt: TGTGCCAGCAGCGTAGACGGCAGGGGATACACTGAAGCTTTCTTT

j_gene: TRBJ2-5
v_gene: TRBV6-5
abundance: .
d_gene: .
CDR3aa: CASWGGGGIRETQYF
CDR3nt: TGTGCCAGCTGGGGAGGGGGAGGAATCAGAGAGACCCAGTACTTC

j_gene: TRBJ1-3
v_gene: TRBV18
abundance: .
d_gene: TRBD1
CDR3aa: CASSPVGDSVGNTIYF
CDR3nt: TGTGCCAGCTCACCTGTAGGGGACAGCGTTGGAAACACCATATATTTT

j_gene: TRBJ2-4
v_gene: TRBV28
abundance: .
d_gene: TRBD2
CDR3aa: CASSPHPREGKNIQYF
CDR3nt: TGTGCCAGCAGTCCGCATCCAAGGGAGGGTAAGAACATTCAGTACTTC

j_gene: TRBJ2-1
v_gene: TRBV7-8
abundance: .
d_gene: TRBD1
CDR3aa: CASSPGRGQVYNEQFF
CDR3nt: TGTGCCAGCAGCCCAGGTCGTGGACAGGTATACAATGAGCAGTTCTTC

j_gene: TRBJ2-1
v_gene: TRBV29-1
abundance: many
d_gene: TRBD1
CDR3aa: CSVGDRGDEQFF
CDR3nt: TGCAGCGTTGGGGACAGGGGTGATGAGCAGTTCTTC

j_gene: TRBJ2-1
v_gene: TRBV12-5
abundance: .
d_gene: TRBD2
CDR3aa: CASGRAGAYNEQFF
CDR3nt: TGTGCTAGTGGTCGAGCGGGGGCCTACAATGAGCAGTTCTTC

j_gene: TRBJ1-3
v_gene: TRBV12-5
abundance: .
d_gene: .
CDR3aa: CASGLVRSSGNTIYF
CDR3nt: TGTGCTAGTGGTTTGGTACGCAGCTCTGGAAACACCATATATTTT

j_gene: TRBJ1-2
v_gene: TRBV2
abundance: .
d_gene: TRBD1
CDR3aa: CASSEGQGRGYTF
CDR3nt: TGTGCCAGCAGTGAAGGACAGGGCCGGGGCTACACCTTC